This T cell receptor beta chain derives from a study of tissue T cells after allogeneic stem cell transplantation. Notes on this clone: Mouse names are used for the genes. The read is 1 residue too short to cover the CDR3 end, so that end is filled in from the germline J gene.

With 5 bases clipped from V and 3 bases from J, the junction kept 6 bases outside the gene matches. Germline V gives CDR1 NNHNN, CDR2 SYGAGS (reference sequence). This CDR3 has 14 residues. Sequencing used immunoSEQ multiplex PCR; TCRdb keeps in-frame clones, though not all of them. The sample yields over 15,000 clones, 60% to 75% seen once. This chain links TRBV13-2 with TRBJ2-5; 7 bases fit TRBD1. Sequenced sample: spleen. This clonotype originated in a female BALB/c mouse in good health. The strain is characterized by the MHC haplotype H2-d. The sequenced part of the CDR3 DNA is TGTGCCAGCGGAAGACAGGGTGGGCAAGACACCCAGTAC. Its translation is CASGRQGGQDTQY. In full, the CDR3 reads CASGRQGGQDTQYF.